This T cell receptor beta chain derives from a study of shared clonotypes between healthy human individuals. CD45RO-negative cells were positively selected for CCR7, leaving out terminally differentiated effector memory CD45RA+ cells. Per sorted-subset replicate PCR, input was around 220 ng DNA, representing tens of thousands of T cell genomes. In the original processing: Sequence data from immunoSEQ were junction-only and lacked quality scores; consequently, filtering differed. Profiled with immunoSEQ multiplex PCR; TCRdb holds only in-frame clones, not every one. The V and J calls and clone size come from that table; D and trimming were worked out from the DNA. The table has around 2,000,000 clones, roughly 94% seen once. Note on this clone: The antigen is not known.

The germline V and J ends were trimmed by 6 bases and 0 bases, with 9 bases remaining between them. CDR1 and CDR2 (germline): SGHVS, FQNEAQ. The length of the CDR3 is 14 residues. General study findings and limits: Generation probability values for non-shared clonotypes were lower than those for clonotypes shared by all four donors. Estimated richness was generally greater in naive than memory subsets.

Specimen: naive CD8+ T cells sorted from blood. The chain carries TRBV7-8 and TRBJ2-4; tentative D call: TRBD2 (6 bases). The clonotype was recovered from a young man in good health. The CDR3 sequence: CASRPEGAKNIQYF. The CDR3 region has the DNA TGTGCCAGCAGGCCGGAGGGAGCCAAAAACATTCAGTACTTC.